This is a list of T cell receptor beta chains from one sample in a study of blood T cell repertoires in COVID-19. TCRdb's table, derived via immunoSEQ multiplex PCR, lists solely in-frame clones and lacks some. The sample carries about 37,000 clones, about 88% recorded once. Sequences were obtained from peripheral blood. These TCRs come from a man in his 60s with active COVID-19. Both conserved end residues are part of each CDR3.

V gene,J gene,CDR3 protein
TRBV3-1/TRBV3-2,TRBJ1-2,CASSQNRGYGYTF
TRBV11-2,TRBJ1-1,CASSPQTGLKVDTEAFF
TRBV29-1,TRBJ2-1,CSVEDPGGGSYNEQFF
TRBV5-4,TRBJ2-5,CASSPKGLLETQYF
TRBV6-2/TRBV6-3,TRBJ2-1,CASTPSGRRNEQFF
TRBV30,TRBJ2-7,CAWDPGSSYEQYF
TRBV18,TRBJ2-3,CASSPPSGSDTQYF
TRBV28,TRBJ2-1,CASSLRGRANNEQFF
TRBV28,TRBJ2-3,CASSLQGIIDTQYF
TRBV29-1,TRBJ1-2,CSARTGNYGYTF
TRBV10-3,TRBJ2-7,CAISAGTSDEQYF
TRBV7-9,TRBJ2-3,CASSLRGQSDTQYF
TRBV10-3,TRBJ1-2,CAISGGGANYGYTF
TRBV28,TRBJ1-2,CASRRGGHYGYTF
TRBV4-1,TRBJ2-1,CASSLPGLAGINEQFF
TRBV10-3,TRBJ2-2,CAIGTKDRGVAGELFF
TRBV6-5,TRBJ2-1,CASSNSGISYNEQFF
TRBV2,TRBJ2-7,CASISAYEQYF
TRBV2,TRBJ2-7,CASSRTPTSYEQYF
TRBV10-2,TRBJ2-2,CASRPGLAGAGELFF
TRBV18,TRBJ2-2,CASSPSSNTGELFF
TRBV6-2/TRBV6-3,TRBJ1-1,CASSYWGSSTEAFF
TRBV6-5,TRBJ2-7,CASSYSISGGDYEQYF
TRBV7-2,TRBJ2-1,CASSLHAGSYNEQFF
TRBV28,TRBJ2-5,CASSSPGGSHQETQYF
TRBV5-5,TRBJ1-1,CASSLAAGLEEAFF
TRBV29-1,TRBJ2-6,CSVEVGAGLGSGANVLTF
TRBV7-8,TRBJ2-1,CASSKGESLSRLQFF
TRBV7-8,TRBJ2-7,CASSLGAGTVEQYF
TRBV6-4,TRBJ2-5,CATIGTSGIKETQYF
TRBV2,TRBJ2-7,CASSYPSASYEQYF
TRBV7-2,TRBJ2-7,CASSSLWSSTAYEQYF
TRBV10-3,TRBJ2-5,CAISLTSEETQYF
TRBV18,TRBJ1-2,CASSPGTMRENGYTF
TRBV5-1,TRBJ2-1,CASSEGLLTSYNEQFF
TRBV7-7,TRBJ2-3,CASSPASGLTDTQYF
TRBV6-5,TRBJ2-7,CASSPFPRDRFEQYF
TRBV3-1/TRBV3-2,TRBJ2-5,CASSHRELAGARGVETQYF
TRBV9,TRBJ1-6,CASSPTGGSENSPLHF
TRBV6-5,TRBJ1-3,CASRPAVHSGNTIYF
TRBV7-2,TRBJ2-1,CASSIRTSGLVRNEQFF
TRBV19,TRBJ2-2,CASSRSPGDTGELFF
TRBV27,TRBJ2-7,CASSPVVVGGDEQYF
TRBV5-4,TRBJ2-4,CASSPPGQGNIQYF
TRBV6-2/TRBV6-3,TRBJ2-7,CASSYAKSGTYYEQYF
TRBV18,TRBJ2-7,CASSPGLAGERSYEQYF
TRBV5-1,TRBJ2-3,CASSLGASVATDTQYF
TRBV14,TRBJ1-4,CASSHAPGQGAPELFF
TRBV5-1,TRBJ1-1,CASSSDSNTEAFF
TRBV5-1,TRBJ2-3,CASSPTFSATDTQYF
TRBV29-1,TRBJ2-3,CSVEPSGIGTDTQYF